This T cell receptor beta chain appears in the sequencing data of a study of T cell responses to AZD1222 COVID-19 vaccine. Whole-study findings and limits: Only a handful of people who got AZD1222 tested seropositive at baseline. Two AZD1222 administrations were followed by greater Spike-specific TCR breadth and depth. Nearly half of spike-specific TCRs reportedly target unmutated variant regions. Dominant at 160-218 and 743-854, vaccine-associated CD4 TCRs also spanned spike.

On this clone: Its antigen is not known.

Germline CDR1 reads SGHKS; CDR2 reads YYEKEE (reference sequence). Trimming pared 3 bases from V and 7 bases from J, leaving 16 bases between. CDR3 size: 14 residues. Some clones are missing from TCRdb's copy, which holds only in-frame ones; the method was immunoSEQ multiplex PCR. Found here are over 150,000 clones, 85% to 90% of them singletons; the top ten hold 5.5%. The chain links TRBV5-5 to TRBJ1-2; maybe TRBD1 (5 bases). This clonotype was sampled from an adult in good health. Material: peripheral blood, obtained on day 0 of MenACWY control vaccination. CDR3 DNA sequence: TGTGCCAGCAGCTCTTCAGGGTCCCTTCCTGGCTACACCTTC. This translates into CASSSSGSLPGYTF.